Listed below are T cell receptor beta chains from one sample, sequenced in a study of cytomegalovirus exposure and HLA in healthy donors. Sequenced by immunoSEQ multiplex PCR; TCRdb stores in-frame clones only, minus some. Found here are about 190,000 clones, about four fifths of them singletons; the top ten hold 9.5% to 13%. The sample comprised PBMCs. All receptors derive from a woman aged 45-65 years in good health and CMV-seropositive. The CDR3 runs from the conserved cysteine through the conserved F or W. D genes are given only for firm matches. Not all rows give a size; the values are once, few, many and, for expanded clones, a class.

TRBJ2-3,.,.,TRBV18,CASSPPRSFASTQYF,TGTGCCAGCTCACCACCGAGGTCTTTTGCTAGTACGCAGTATTTT
TRBJ2-1,.,TRBD1,TRBV7-3,CASSFGQGGLGEQFF,TGTGCCAGCAGCTTCGGACAGGGTGGGTTGGGTGAGCAGTTCTTC
TRBJ2-4,.,.,TRBV6-5,CASSFLGNPGDIQYF,TGTGCCAGCAGTTTCCTAGGTAATCCCGGGGACATTCAGTACTTC
TRBJ1-2,.,.,TRBV5-1,CASSLSPPWLFRGSTSYGYTF,TGCGCCAGCAGCTTGTCTCCGCCCTGGTTGTTCCGCGGGAGCACCTCCTATGGCTACACCTTC
TRBJ1-1,few,.,TRBV10-3,CAISEGQGRNTEAFF,TGTGCCATCAGTGAAGGTCAGGGGAGGAACACTGAAGCTTTCTTT
TRBJ1-1,.,TRBD1,TRBV18,CASSPVSMLTGGTEAFF,TGTGCCAGCTCACCAGTGAGTATGTTAACAGGGGGAACTGAAGCTTTCTTT
TRBJ1-1,few,TRBD1,TRBV6-6,CASRSDRVGTEAFF,TGTGCCAGCAGGTCCGACAGGGTTGGGACTGAAGCTTTCTTT
TRBJ1-1,.,TRBD1,TRBV6-5,CASSRQGAEAFF,TGTGCCAGCAGTCGACAGGGAGCTGAAGCTTTCTTT
TRBJ1-2,.,.,TRBV5-4,CASSPKPITTNYGYTF,TGTGCCAGCAGCCCGAAGCCTATAACGACTAACTATGGCTACACCTTC
TRBJ2-7,.,.,TRBV14,CASSPIGGNSYEQYF,TGTGCCAGCAGCCCAATAGGGGGAAACTCCTACGAGCAGTACTTC
TRBJ2-7,.,.,TRBV7-2,CASSSRVPRYEQYF,TGTGCCAGCAGCTCCCGGGTGCCCCGCTACGAGCAGTACTTC
TRBJ1-6,.,TRBD1,TRBV30,CAWRSDRGSPLHF,TGTGCCTGGAGGTCGGACAGGGGCTCACCCCTCCACTTT
TRBJ2-5,.,TRBD2,TRBV28,CASSLWTSGGAQETQYF,TGTGCCAGCAGTTTATGGACTAGCGGGGGGGCCCAAGAGACCCAGTACTTC
TRBJ1-4,.,.,TRBV9,CASSAGQVGPTLGKLFF,TGTGCCAGCAGCGCGGGTCAGGTGGGGCCCACTTTGGGGAAACTGTTTTTT
TRBJ1-4,few,.,TRBV6-6,CASSSRRGSTNEKLFF,TGTGCCAGCAGTTCCCGACGGGGATCAACTAATGAAAAACTGTTTTTT
TRBJ2-2,.,TRBD2,TRBV5-4,CASRQRGTSTGELFF,TGTGCCAGCAGGCAGCGGGGGACCTCCACCGGGGAGCTGTTTTTT
TRBJ1-6,.,TRBD1,TRBV28,CASIAGGGHNSPLHF,TGTGCCAGCATAGCAGGGGGCGGCCATAATTCACCCCTCCACTTT
TRBJ1-4,.,TRBD1,TRBV29-1,CSVVDRNEKLFF,TGCAGCGTTGTGGACAGGAATGAAAAACTGTTTTTT
TRBJ2-3,.,.,TRBV7-3,CASSLGREADTQYF,TGTGCCAGCAGCTTGGGCAGGGAGGCAGATACGCAGTATTTT
TRBJ1-5,.,.,TRBV2,CASSENSNRPQHF,TGTGCCAGCAGTGAAAACTCCAATCGGCCCCAGCATTTT
TRBJ1-2,few,.,TRBV5-1,CASSLGSNYGYTF,TGCGCCAGCAGCCTCGGGTCAAACTATGGCTACACCTTC
TRBJ1-2,few,.,TRBV4-3,CASSQDIKPNYGYTF,TGCGCCAGCAGCCAAGATATTAAGCCCAACTATGGCTACACCTTC
TRBJ1-2,few,TRBD1,TRBV19,CASSQDRGSYGYTF,TGTGCCAGTAGTCAGGACAGGGGAAGCTATGGCTACACCTTC
TRBJ2-2,.,TRBD2,TRBV7-8,CASSTGLAGGWRTGELFF,TGTGCCAGCAGCACGGGACTAGCGGGGGGTTGGCGCACCGGGGAGCTGTTTTTT
TRBJ2-1,once,.,TRBV7-6,CASSLNTGGRASHRNNEQFF,TGTGCCAGCAGCTTAAATACGGGGGGCCGCGCGAGCCATCGAAACAATGAGCAGTTCTTC
TRBJ2-1,.,TRBD2,TRBV5-4,CASSLSGGAHNEQFF,TGTGCCAGCAGCCTAAGCGGGGGGGCACACAATGAGCAGTTCTTC
TRBJ1-1,.,TRBD1,TRBV15,CATKTGTGFRTMNTEAFF,TGTGCCACCAAAACCGGGACAGGGTTTCGAACAATGAACACTGAAGCTTTCTTT
TRBJ1-2,.,.,TRBV5-5,CASSLTDYYGYTF,TGTGCCAGCAGCTTGACAGATTACTATGGCTACACCTTC
TRBJ2-3,.,TRBD1,TRBV30,CAWSADRGFADTQYF,TGTGCCTGGAGTGCAGACAGGGGGTTCGCAGATACGCAGTATTTT
TRBJ2-7,.,TRBD2,TRBV6-1,CASSEVGAGAYEQYF,TGTGCCAGCAGTGAAGTAGGGGCGGGGGCCTACGAGCAGTACTTC
TRBJ1-3,.,TRBD1,TRBV9,CASSAGQGAGNTIYF,TGTGCCAGCAGCGCCGGACAGGGGGCTGGAAACACCATATATTTT
TRBJ1-1,once,.,TRBV7-3,CASSPERVGSNTEAFF,TGTGCCAGCAGCCCCGAGAGGGTCGGCAGCAACACTGAAGCTTTCTTT
TRBJ1-2,.,.,TRBV28,CASRSGLGVENYGYTF,TGTGCCAGCAGATCCGGACTTGGGGTGGAAAACTATGGCTACACCTTC
TRBJ2-7,once,TRBD2,TRBV11-2,CASSWTSGDSYEQYF,TGTGCCAGCAGCTGGACTAGCGGGGACTCCTACGAGCAGTACTTC
TRBJ2-5,.,.,TRBV2,CASSRGVLETQYF,TGTGCCAGCAGTAGGGGCGTATTGGAGACCCAGTACTTC
TRBJ2-1,.,.,TRBV27,CASSPVFSRENNEQFF,TGTGCCAGCAGCCCCGTATTTAGCAGGGAAAACAATGAGCAGTTCTTC
TRBJ1-2,.,.,TRBV7-2,CASSERTNYGYTF,TGTGCCAGCAGCGAGAGAACTAACTATGGCTACACCTTC
TRBJ1-1,.,.,TRBV19,CASSQHTGRTEAFF,TGTGCCAGTAGTCAGCACACCGGGAGGACTGAAGCTTTCTTT
TRBJ2-6,.,.,TRBV19,CASSIRGGSGANVLTF,TGTGCCAGTAGTATCCGGGGAGGCTCTGGGGCCAACGTCCTGACTTTC
TRBJ2-7,once,.,TRBV6-6,CASSVGGNYEQYF,TGTGCCAGCAGTGTCGGGGGAAACTACGAGCAGTACTTC
TRBJ1-2,once,TRBD1,TRBV4-1,CASSQAFDRVRGYTF,TGCGCCAGCAGCCAAGCCTTTGACAGGGTACGGGGCTACACCTTC
TRBJ1-2,.,TRBD1,TRBV10-3,CAISESTGGGYGYTF,TGTGCCATCAGTGAGTCCACAGGGGGTGGCTATGGCTACACCTTC
TRBJ1-1,once,.,TRBV28,CASSLLGPNTEAFF,TGTGCCAGCAGTTTATTGGGGCCGAACACTGAAGCTTTCTTT
TRBJ2-2,.,.,TRBV9,CASSRQQGSGELFF,TGTGCCAGCAGCCGACAGCAGGGGTCCGGGGAGCTGTTTTTT
TRBJ1-1,.,.,TRBV7-8,CATGHSNTEAFF,TGTGCCACCGGACACTCGAACACTGAAGCTTTCTTT
TRBJ1-5,.,TRBD1,TRBV28,CASSPTGQSSNQPQHF,TGTGCCAGCAGTCCCACGGGACAGTCTAGCAATCAGCCCCAGCATTTT
TRBJ1-4,.,TRBD1,TRBV2,CASSEAAGGVLNEKLFF,TGTGCCAGCAGTGAAGCGGCAGGGGGCGTACTCAATGAAAAACTGTTTTTT
TRBJ1-1,few,TRBD1,TRBV19,CASTLDRGIQAFF,TGTGCCAGTACCCTTGACAGGGGAATTCAAGCTTTCTTT
TRBJ1-2,.,.,TRBV7-6,CASSSQGVGGYTF,TGTGCCAGCAGCTCGCAGGGCGTGGGTGGCTACACCTTC
TRBJ2-1,.,.,TRBV27,CASSTPLKRNHNEQFF,TGTGCCAGCAGTACCCCTCTGAAGCGCAATCACAATGAGCAGTTCTTC
TRBJ1-3,few,.,TRBV6-5,CASSPQTGNTIYF,TGTGCCAGCAGCCCTCAGACTGGAAACACCATATATTTT
TRBJ2-2,.,TRBD1,TRBV11-2,CASSSRDRGRSAGELFF,TGTGCCAGCAGCTCGAGGGACAGGGGGCGATCGGCCGGGGAGCTGTTTTTT
TRBJ1-5,.,.,TRBV6-5,CASSYSKPSSQPQHF,TGTGCCAGCAGTTACTCGAAACCCTCGAGTCAGCCCCAGCATTTT
TRBJ1-1,.,TRBD1,TRBV7-2,CASILRQGNTEAFF,TGTGCCAGCATCCTAAGACAGGGGAACACTGAAGCTTTCTTT